The 31 T cell receptor beta chains below were found in one sample sequenced in a study of blood T cell repertoires in COVID-19. Assay used: immunoSEQ multiplex PCR; TCRdb lists only in-frame clones, some missing. The sample lists fewer than 200,000 clones; roughly 85% were seen once. Sequenced input: PBMCs or T cells enriched from blood (not recorded which). The receptors were sampled from a woman in her fifties or sixties who had recovered from COVID-19.

The chain has TRBV12-5 and TRBJ1-5; D is unresolved. Trimming took 7 bases from V and 0 from J, leaving 10 bases between them. The CDR3 loop spans 14 amino acids. Germline-derived CDR1 and CDR2 are LGHNT and FRNRAP. The CDR3 loop is CASAGGNSNQPQHF. The CDR3 bases are TGTGCTAGTGCAGGAGGTAATAGCAATCAGCCCCAGCATTTT.

V gene TRBV2 combines with J gene TRBJ1-2; D unclear. The V gene lost 1 base and the J gene lost 9 bases, with 18 bases spanning the gap. CDR1 is SNHLY and CDR2 is FYNNEI in the germline V gene. The CDR3 runs 15 residues. The CDR3 DNA sequence: TGTGCCAGCAGTGAAGGATCGTTGGGAGGTAACAGCTACACCTTC. The encoded protein is CASSEGSLGGNSYTF.

J is TRBJ1-2 and V is TRBV6-4, with unresolved D. V gave up 5 bases and J gave up 7 bases, with 14 bases separating them. CDR1 MRHNA and CDR2 SNTAGT come from the germline V gene. The CDR3 is 13 residues long. CDR3 region: CASSLDPAGGYTF. CDR3 DNA sequence: TGTGCCAGCAGTCTCGACCCGGCGGGTGGCTACACCTTC.

This chain uses TRBV6-5 with TRBJ2-5; 9 positions agree with TRBD1. The germline gives CDR1 MNHEY, CDR2 SVGAGI. This CDR3 comprises 15 residues. The ends lost 2 bases at V and 5 bases at J; junction bases unmatched: 6. The CDR3 DNA is TGTGCCAGCAGTTACCGGGGACAGGGTTTGGAGACCCAGTACTTC. It specifies CASSYRGQGLETQYF.

The V call is TRBV19, the J call TRBJ2-4, with D perhaps matching TRBD2 (6 bases). CDR3 length equals 17 residues. V was shortened by 5 bases and J by 8 bases, with 25 bases between the two germline ends. The germline gives CDR1 LNHDA, CDR2 SQIVND (reference sequence). CDR3 DNA sequence: TGTGCCAGTAGTCCTCTGCTTGGCGGGATGGGCTCGGACATTCAGTACTTC. Protein sequence: CASSPLLGGMGSDIQYF.

The chain's CDR3 is CASSRDRYTEAFF. CDR3 DNA sequence: TGTGCCAGCAGTAGAGACAGGTACACTGAAGCTTTCTTT. The chain carries TRBV12-3 or TRBV12-4 and TRBJ1-1; a weak D match, TRBD1 (6 bases). This CDR3 is built from 13 residues. Trimming removed 5 bases from V and 3 bases from J, with 10 bases in between.

The V gene is TRBV5-4, the J gene TRBJ1-4; possible D gene TRBD1, 5 bases. V lost 3 bases and J lost 8, with 11 bases in between. Germline CDR1 and CDR2: SGHNT and YYREEE (reference sequence). The CDR3 consists of 13 residues. CDR3 DNA sequence: TGTGCCAGCAGCTGGACACTTGGGGAAAAACTGTTTTTT. Amino acids: CASSWTLGEKLFF.

This clone was recorded a few times. This chain joins TRBV30 and TRBJ2-5; 9 bases are shared with TRBD2. The germline V gene encodes CDR1 GTSNPN and CDR2 SVGIG (reference sequence). This CDR3 is built from 13 residues. Trimming at V came to 0 bases and at J to 5 bases, leaving 1 base not matched to a gene. This CDR3 is CAWSVREGETQYF. The CDR3 DNA reads as TGTGCCTGGAGTGTGCGGGAGGGTGAGACCCAGTACTTC. The full variable domain, completed using reference TRBV30 and TRBJ2-5, is SQTIHQWPATLVQPVGSPLSLECTVEGTSNPNLYWYRQAAGRGLQLLFYSVGIGQISSEVPQNLSASRPQDRQFILSSKKLLLSDSGFYLCAWSVREGETQYFGPGTRLLVL.

The CDR3 DNA is TGTGCCAGCAGCCCAACAGGGGATGCTGGAAACACCATATATTTT. Translating gives CASSPTGDAGNTIYF. The chain employs TRBV7-2 and TRBJ1-3; 7 bases align to TRBD1. The CDR3 totals 15 residues. Germline values: CDR1 SGHTA, CDR2 FQGNSA. V shed 5 bases and J 2 bases; nucleotides not matched to a gene: 6.

The chain recombines TRBV11-2 with TRBJ1-6; maybe TRBD1 (6 bases). The CDR3 has 14 residues. The germline CDR1 and CDR2 sequences are SGHAT and FQNNGV. Trimming took off 5 bases at V and 4 bases at J, with 9 bases between the two ends. The CDR3, as DNA: TGTGCCAGCAGCCGTCAGGGGTATAATTCACCCCTCCACTTT. It translates to CASSRQGYNSPLHF.

The sample holds one count of this clone. V usage is TRBV10-2 and J usage is TRBJ1-5; TRBD1 agrees at 9 bases. The junction had 5 bases not matched to a gene; V was cut back by 5 bases and J by 3 bases. The CDR3 is made up of 15 amino acids. Germline V gene sequence: CDR1 WSHSY, CDR2 SAAADI. The CDR3 bases are TGCGCCAGCAGTACGACAGGGGGTAACAATCAGCCCCAGCATTTT. Encoded protein: CASSTTGGNNQPQHF.

This chain links TRBV3-1 (or the pseudogene TRBV3-2) with TRBJ1-2, with D maybe TRBD1 (6 bases). Trimming took off 2 bases at V and 3 bases at J, with 10 bases between the two ends. The CDR3 is made up of 14 amino acids. CDR1 and CDR2 (germline): LGHDT, YNNKEL (reference sequence). The CDR3 DNA reads TGTGCCAGCAGCCAAAATCCAGGGGACTATGGCTACACCTTC. Amino acid sequence: CASSQNPGDYGYTF.

This chain joins TRBV5-1 and TRBJ2-2, with 9 nucleotides matching TRBD2. V lost 4 bases, J lost 6 bases, and 10 bases stayed unmatched. Per the germline V gene, CDR1 is SGHRS and CDR2 is YFSETQ. CDR3 size: 16 residues. The CDR3 nucleotides are TGCGCCAGCAGCCCAAGGATAGCGGGAGACGCCGGGGAGCTGTTTTTT. Translation gives CASSPRIAGDAGELFF.

This clone has only a few counts. In the same sample, other DNA sequences code for this CDR3. This chain links TRBV10-3 with TRBJ1-2, with D perhaps TRBD1 (6 bases). V gave up 3 bases and J gave up 2 bases, with 10 bases separating them. The CDR3 has 14 amino acids. Germline CDR1 reads ENHRY; CDR2 reads SYGVKD. CDR3 sequence (DNA): TGTGCCATCAGTGACCCTGACAGGAACTATGGCTACACCTTC. Its protein is CAISDPDRNYGYTF.

The chain combines TRBV10-3 with TRBJ1-1; TRBD1 is a possible D gene (6 bases). CDR3 size: 14 residues. Trimming stripped 10 bases from V and 1 base from J, with 16 bases between. Germline V gene sequence: CDR1 ENHRY, CDR2 SYGVKD. CDR3 loop: CATGRVGANTEAFF. CDR3 coding DNA: TGTGCCACCGGCAGGGTGGGGGCGAACACTGAAGCTTTCTTT.

The chain uses TRBV12-3 or TRBV12-4 and TRBJ2-1; 11 nucleotides agree with TRBD1. The CDR3 consists of 13 residues. J gave up 15 bases and V 6 bases, and 10 bases lay outside the gene matches. CDR3 sequence: CASSSLRDRGRFF. In nucleotides, the CDR3 is TGTGCCAGCAGCTCCCTCCGGGACAGGGGGAGGTTCTTC.

This clone was seen only once. The CDR3 nucleotides are TGTGCCAGCAGCACGAAACAGGGGCGAGACACCGGGGAGCTGTTTTTT. Protein sequence: CASSTKQGRDTGELFF. This chain joins TRBV5-5 and TRBJ2-2; 7 nucleotides align to TRBD1. The CDR3 totals 16 residues. Germline CDR1 and CDR2: SGHKS and YYEKEE (reference sequence). V dropped 4 bases and J dropped 3; count of bases not matched to a gene: 9.

A few counts support this clone. This rearrangement joins TRBV9 to TRBJ2-3, with TRBD2 matching over 8 bases. CDR3 length: 15 amino acids. CDR1 and CDR2 from the germline V gene are SGDLS and YYNGEE. V lost 3 bases to trimming and J lost 4 bases; unmatched junction nucleotides: 7. The CDR3 loop reads CASSAGGGPPDTQYF. In DNA, the CDR3 is TGTGCCAGCAGCGCGGGGGGGGGCCCGCCAGATACGCAGTATTTT.

This clone came up many times. The chain carries TRBV7-9 and TRBJ1-4, with no clear D. Trimming removed 4 bases at V and 5 bases at J, with 11 bases between. The CDR3 totals 14 residues. Germline lookup yields CDR1 SEHNR and CDR2 FQNEAQ (reference sequence). CDR3 in DNA: TGTGCCAGCAGCTCCCGGAGAGGGAATGAAAAACTGTTTTTT. Protein sequence: CASSSRRGNEKLFF.

The chain combines TRBV7-2 with TRBJ1-3; TRBD1 matches at 8 bases. J was trimmed by 4 bases and V by 5 bases; bases with no gene match: 4. CDR1 and CDR2 (germline): SGHTA, FQGNSA. The CDR3 totals 14 residues. The CDR3 DNA sequence: TGTGCCAGCAGCCCTTGGACAGGGGGAAACACCATATATTTT. Translated: CASSPWTGGNTIYF.

This rearrangement joins TRBV7-8 to TRBJ1-2; 7 bases are shared with TRBD1. This CDR3 comprises 15 residues. In germline, CDR1 is SGHVS, CDR2 FQNEAQ. Unmatched junction bases numbered 8, after V lost 5 bases and J lost 2 bases. The DNA of the CDR3 is TGTGCCAGCAGCCACCGGGACAGTTTAAACTATGGCTACACCTTC. Protein product: CASSHRDSLNYGYTF.

This sequence joins TRBV18 and TRBJ2-3; 14 positions match TRBD2. This CDR3 is built from 20 residues. Per germline, CDR1 KGHSH and CDR2 LQKENI. The junction had 14 bases not matched to a gene; V was cut back by 2 bases and J by 4 bases. This CDR3 reads CASSPILTSGGADGADTQYF. The CDR3 region has the DNA TGTGCCAGCTCACCAATTTTGACTAGCGGGGGGGCCGATGGGGCAGATACGCAGTATTTT.

The CDR3 loop reads CASESPLRSEAFF. CDR3 DNA sequence: TGTGCCAGCGAGTCCCCTTTGAGGAGTGAAGCTTTCTTT. The J gene is TRBJ1-1, the V gene TRBV6-5; unclear D gene. V gave up 8 bases and J gave up 7 bases, with 17 bases separating them. Germline CDR1 is MNHEY and CDR2 is SVGAGI. The CDR3 loop spans 13 amino acids.

The genes are TRBV4-3 and TRBJ2-1, with 7 positions matching TRBD2. The V and J ends lost 3 bases and 2 bases, in that order; junction bases with no gene match: 4. The CDR3 runs to 15 residues. Germline assignment: CDR1 LGHNA and CDR2 YSLEER. The chain's CDR3 is CASSHALAAYNEQFF. The CDR3 DNA is TGCGCCAGCAGCCACGCCCTAGCGGCCTACAATGAGCAGTTCTTC.

J is TRBJ2-7 and V is TRBV7-9, with 10 bases matching TRBD2. CDR3 length: 16 amino acids. The V gene end was trimmed by 0 bases and the J gene end by 5 bases; junction bases not matched to a gene: 7. Germline V CDR1 and CDR2: SEHNR, FQNEAQ (reference sequence). This CDR3 reads CASSLAATSGLNEQYV. The CDR3 region has the DNA TGTGCCAGCAGCTTAGCTGCGACTAGCGGGTTAAACGAGCAGTACGTC.

This sequence joins TRBV15 and TRBJ2-3; no clear D gene. V dropped 7 bases and J dropped 4 bases, with 12 bases sitting between them. This CDR3 is built from 13 residues. The germline V gene encodes CDR1 LNHNV and CDR2 YYDKDF (reference sequence). DNA of the CDR3: TGTGCCACCAAGACCCTAGTCGCAGATACGCAGTATTTT. Translation: CATKTLVADTQYF.

V and J are TRBV7-3 and TRBJ2-3; 8 bases align to TRBD2. The CDR3 sequence is 17 residues long. CDR1 and CDR2 (germline): SGHTA, FQGTGA. V lost 5 bases and J lost 6; bases outside the gene matches: 16. Here the CDR3 DNA reads TGTGCCAGCAGCGCACAGCCGGGACTAGGGACGGGGGATACGCAGTATTTT. It translates to CASSAQPGLGTGDTQYF.

This chain connects TRBV28 to TRBJ1-3, with D unclear. The CDR3 is 14 residues long. Germline assignment: CDR1 MDHEN and CDR2 SYDVKM. Trimming cost V 9 bases and J 2 bases, with 14 bases left between them. CDR3 nucleotide sequence: TGTGCCAGTGAGACAAGTAACCCTGGAAACACCATATATTTT. It codes for CASETSNPGNTIYF.

The V gene is TRBV6-5, the J gene TRBJ2-6, with D possibly being TRBD1 (7 bases). CDR1 and CDR2 from the germline V gene are MNHEY and SVGAGI. The CDR3 is 15 amino acids. Trimming left V 8 bases short and J 3 bases short, with 14 bases between. CDR3 protein: CASLFQGGGANVLTF. CDR3 DNA: TGTGCCAGCCTTTTTCAGGGGGGTGGGGCCAACGTCCTGACTTTC.

J is TRBJ1-4 and V is TRBV18; 7 positions agree with TRBD1. CDR3 length: 14 residues. J was trimmed by 11 bases and V by 3 bases; bases with no gene match: 9. CDR1 is KGHSH, CDR2 LQKENI, per germline. CDR3 in amino acids: CASSPYRGLEKLFF. CDR3 DNA sequence: TGTGCCAGCTCACCTTACAGGGGTTTGGAGAAACTGTTTTTT.

The chain is built from TRBV4-2 and TRBJ1-1, with D perhaps TRBD1 (5 bases). The CDR3 covers 14 residues. From germline, CDR1 is LGHNA and CDR2 YNFKEQ. The V and J ends lost 4 bases and 1 base respectively, with 10 bases between them. The chain's CDR3 is CASSPTDRNTEAFF. The CDR3 DNA reads as TGTGCCAGCAGCCCCACCGACAGGAACACTGAAGCTTTCTTT.